The rows below give T cell receptor beta chains drawn from one sample of a study. Assay used: immunoSEQ multiplex PCR; TCRdb lists only in-frame clones, some missing. Of about 68,000 clones listed, just over 90% are singletons. Input material: PBMCs. The receptor set was obtained from a man aged 40-50 years with rheumatoid arthritis. The CDR3 runs from the conserved cysteine through the conserved F or W. The order of the fields is J gene, clone size, D gene, V gene, CDR3 protein, CDR3 DNA. A D gene is named only where the DNA matches it firmly. Not every row has a clone size; where given, it reads once, few, many or a size class.

J gene: TRBJ2-1; clone size: -; D gene: TRBD2; V gene: TRBV24-1; CDR3 protein: CATSDPGSGSYNEQFF; CDR3 DNA: TGTGCCACCAGTGATCCGGGTAGCGGGAGTTACAATGAGCAGTTCTTC
J gene: TRBJ2-7; clone size: -; D gene: -; V gene: TRBV6-5; CDR3 protein: CASSSQTGLVGREQYF; CDR3 DNA: TGTGCCAGCAGTTCGCAAACAGGGCTGGTCGGACGGGAGCAGTACTTC
J gene: TRBJ2-1; clone size: -; D gene: TRBD1; V gene: TRBV5-6; CDR3 protein: CASSLETGENEQFF; CDR3 DNA: TGTGCCAGCAGCTTGGAGACAGGGGAAAATGAGCAGTTCTTC
J gene: TRBJ1-3; clone size: once; D gene: TRBD1; V gene: TRBV10-3; CDR3 protein: CAISGRGQGNTIYF; CDR3 DNA: TGTGCCATCAGTGGCAGGGGGCAAGGAAACACCATATATTTT
J gene: TRBJ2-7; clone size: -; D gene: -; V gene: TRBV2; CDR3 protein: CASSTYHPQGASVYEQYF; CDR3 DNA: TGTGCCAGCAGTACATACCACCCTCAGGGAGCGAGTGTGTACGAGCAGTACTTC
J gene: TRBJ2-5; clone size: -; D gene: -; V gene: TRBV6-5; CDR3 protein: CASREAGRETQYF; CDR3 DNA: TGTGCCAGCAGGGAGGCAGGGAGAGAGACCCAGTACTTC
J gene: TRBJ1-5; clone size: -; D gene: -; V gene: TRBV6-5; CDR3 protein: CASSYSGSSNQPQHF; CDR3 DNA: TGTGCCAGCAGTTACTCAGGGAGTAGCAATCAGCCCCAGCATTTT
J gene: TRBJ2-5; clone size: -; D gene: -; V gene: TRBV5-1; CDR3 protein: CASSLEAEKTQYF; CDR3 DNA: TGCGCCAGCAGCTTGGAGGCGGAAAAGACCCAGTACTTC
J gene: TRBJ2-3; clone size: -; D gene: -; V gene: TRBV27; CDR3 protein: CASSLLLNTDTQYF; CDR3 DNA: TGTGCCAGCAGTTTATTGCTGAACACAGATACGCAGTATTTT
J gene: TRBJ1-5; clone size: -; D gene: -; V gene: TRBV27; CDR3 protein: CASNNERYSNQPQHF; CDR3 DNA: TGTGCCAGCAACAATGAGAGATATAGCAATCAGCCCCAGCATTTT
J gene: TRBJ2-1; clone size: -; D gene: TRBD2; V gene: TRBV27; CDR3 protein: CASSPQGLAGGNEQFF; CDR3 DNA: TGTGCCAGCAGTCCCCAAGGACTAGCGGGAGGAAATGAGCAGTTCTTC
J gene: TRBJ1-1; clone size: -; D gene: -; V gene: TRBV3-1/TRBV3-2; CDR3 protein: CASSSMSRNTEAFF; CDR3 DNA: TGTGCCAGCAGCTCAATGTCCAGGAACACTGAAGCTTTCTTT
J gene: TRBJ2-7; clone size: -; D gene: -; V gene: TRBV5-1; CDR3 protein: CASNRAGVSYEQYF; CDR3 DNA: TGCGCCAGCAATAGGGCAGGGGTCTCCTACGAGCAGTACTTC
J gene: TRBJ1-2; clone size: once; D gene: -; V gene: TRBV7-9; CDR3 protein: CASSFGRYGYTF; CDR3 DNA: TGTGCCAGCAGCTTTGGGAGGTATGGCTACACCTTC
J gene: TRBJ2-3; clone size: -; D gene: -; V gene: TRBV24-1; CDR3 protein: CATSDPGPGADTQYF; CDR3 DNA: TGTGCCACCAGTGATCCGGGCCCAGGGGCAGATACGCAGTATTTT
J gene: TRBJ2-5; clone size: -; D gene: -; V gene: TRBV6-5; CDR3 protein: CASSYRETQYF; CDR3 DNA: TGTGCCAGCAGTTACCGAGAGACCCAGTACTTC
J gene: TRBJ2-6; clone size: -; D gene: TRBD2; V gene: TRBV5-1; CDR3 protein: CASSFLAGTGANVLTF; CDR3 DNA: TGCGCCAGCAGCTTTCTAGCGGGAACCGGGGCCAACGTCCTGACTTTC
J gene: TRBJ2-3; clone size: -; D gene: -; V gene: TRBV6-5; CDR3 protein: CASRDQFSTDTQYF; CDR3 DNA: TGTGCCAGCAGGGATCAATTTAGCACAGATACGCAGTATTTT
J gene: TRBJ1-1; clone size: -; D gene: -; V gene: TRBV2; CDR3 protein: CASSLTGVMNTEAFF; CDR3 DNA: TGTGCCAGCAGTTTGACAGGCGTCATGAACACTGAAGCTTTCTTT
J gene: TRBJ2-1; clone size: -; D gene: -; V gene: TRBV4-3; CDR3 protein: CASSQPDSSYNEQFF; CDR3 DNA: TGCGCCAGCAGCCAACCTGACAGCTCCTACAATGAGCAGTTCTTC
J gene: TRBJ1-3; clone size: once; D gene: -; V gene: TRBV6-1; CDR3 protein: CASSANQGFSSGNTIYF; CDR3 DNA: TGTGCCAGCAGTGCCAATCAGGGGTTTAGTTCCGGAAACACCATATATTTT
J gene: TRBJ2-5; clone size: -; D gene: TRBD1; V gene: TRBV5-6; CDR3 protein: CASSLAQGAGETQYF; CDR3 DNA: TGTGCCAGCAGCTTGGCACAGGGGGCTGGGGAGACCCAGTACTTC
J gene: TRBJ2-5; clone size: -; D gene: -; V gene: TRBV5-1; CDR3 protein: CASSFMGYQETQYF; CDR3 DNA: TGCGCCAGCAGCTTTATGGGATACCAAGAGACCCAGTACTTC
J gene: TRBJ1-1; clone size: -; D gene: -; V gene: TRBV5-1; CDR3 protein: CASSQRTVNTEAFF; CDR3 DNA: TGCGCCAGCAGCCAACGGACAGTGAACACTGAAGCTTTCTTT
J gene: TRBJ2-3; clone size: once; D gene: -; V gene: TRBV28; CDR3 protein: CASSIPRRPDTQYF; CDR3 DNA: TGTGCCAGCAGCATCCCCCGCAGGCCAGATACGCAGTATTTT
J gene: TRBJ1-2; clone size: -; D gene: -; V gene: TRBV2; CDR3 protein: CASSELTGSRENGYTF; CDR3 DNA: TGTGCCAGCAGTGAACTAACAGGGTCTCGGGAAAATGGCTACACCTTC
J gene: TRBJ2-1; clone size: -; D gene: -; V gene: TRBV5-6; CDR3 protein: CASSLWGADEQFF; CDR3 DNA: TGTGCCAGCAGCTTGTGGGGGGCGGATGAGCAGTTCTTC
J gene: TRBJ1-2; clone size: few; D gene: -; V gene: TRBV27; CDR3 protein: CASSLRQQLGYTF; CDR3 DNA: TGTGCCAGCAGTTTACGGCAGCAGTTAGGCTACACCTTC
J gene: TRBJ1-1; clone size: -; D gene: -; V gene: TRBV4-1; CDR3 protein: CASSQAGKAFF; CDR3 DNA: TGCGCCAGCAGCCAAGCAGGGAAAGCTTTCTTT
J gene: TRBJ2-3; clone size: -; D gene: TRBD2; V gene: TRBV27; CDR3 protein: CASSLSIRTSGNTDTQYF; CDR3 DNA: TGTGCCAGCAGTTTATCGATAAGGACTAGCGGGAATACAGATACGCAGTATTTT
J gene: TRBJ1-6; clone size: -; D gene: -; V gene: TRBV5-6; CDR3 protein: CASSTGHLSSYNSPLHF; CDR3 DNA: TGTGCCAGCAGCACGGGACACCTTAGCTCCTATAATTCACCCCTCCACTTT
J gene: TRBJ1-5; clone size: -; D gene: -; V gene: TRBV5-5; CDR3 protein: CASSGPPGLSNQPQHF; CDR3 DNA: TGTGCCAGCAGCGGCCCCCCCGGGCTAAGCAATCAGCCCCAGCATTTT
J gene: TRBJ1-1; clone size: -; D gene: -; V gene: TRBV10-3; CDR3 protein: CAISGDWATEAFF; CDR3 DNA: TGTGCCATCAGTGGAGATTGGGCCACTGAAGCTTTCTTT
J gene: TRBJ2-5; clone size: -; D gene: -; V gene: TRBV9; CDR3 protein: CASSLSGTREETQYF; CDR3 DNA: TGTGCCAGCAGCTTAAGTGGGACACGAGAAGAGACCCAGTACTTC
J gene: TRBJ1-2; clone size: -; D gene: -; V gene: TRBV11-2; CDR3 protein: CASSPAPPGSEDYGYTF; CDR3 DNA: TGTGCCAGCAGCCCGGCCCCCCCAGGGAGTGAAGACTATGGCTACACCTTC
J gene: TRBJ2-3; clone size: -; D gene: -; V gene: TRBV2; CDR3 protein: CASIRPRTDTQYF; CDR3 DNA: TGTGCCAGCATACGGCCCCGCACAGATACGCAGTATTTT
J gene: TRBJ1-1; clone size: -; D gene: TRBD1; V gene: TRBV30; CDR3 protein: CAWTGTGNTEAFF; CDR3 DNA: TGTGCCTGGACGGGGACAGGGAACACTGAAGCTTTCTTT
J gene: TRBJ2-7; clone size: -; D gene: TRBD2; V gene: TRBV6-2/TRBV6-3; CDR3 protein: CASSYPGLAIPYEQYF; CDR3 DNA: TGTGCCAGCAGTTACCCCGGACTAGCGATCCCCTACGAGCAGTACTTC
J gene: TRBJ2-7; clone size: -; D gene: -; V gene: TRBV6-5; CDR3 protein: CALQAASSYEQYF; CDR3 DNA: TGTGCCCTTCAGGCGGCTAGCTCCTACGAGCAGTACTTC
J gene: TRBJ1-1; clone size: once; D gene: TRBD1; V gene: TRBV9; CDR3 protein: CASSKRTGGTEAFF; CDR3 DNA: TGTGCCAGCAGCAAACGGACAGGGGGCACTGAAGCTTTCTTT
J gene: TRBJ2-3; clone size: -; D gene: -; V gene: TRBV15; CDR3 protein: CATNPTSRVTDTQYF; CDR3 DNA: TGTGCCACCAATCCAACTAGCCGGGTCACAGATACGCAGTATTTT
J gene: TRBJ1-3; clone size: -; D gene: -; V gene: TRBV7-3; CDR3 protein: CASSSQAEGNTIYF; CDR3 DNA: TGTGCCAGCAGCTCACAGGCAGAGGGAAACACCATATATTTT
J gene: TRBJ1-3; clone size: -; D gene: -; V gene: TRBV30; CDR3 protein: CAWSVLGSGNTIYF; CDR3 DNA: TGTGCCTGGAGTGTACTAGGTTCTGGAAACACCATATATTTT
J gene: TRBJ1-1; clone size: once; D gene: -; V gene: TRBV14; CDR3 protein: CASSQDFGQMNTEAFF; CDR3 DNA: TGTGCCAGCAGCCAAGATTTCGGACAGATGAACACTGAAGCTTTCTTT
J gene: TRBJ2-2; clone size: -; D gene: -; V gene: TRBV11-2; CDR3 protein: CASSLARIRDTGELFF; CDR3 DNA: TGTGCCAGCAGCTTAGCCAGGATTCGGGACACCGGGGAGCTGTTTTTT
J gene: TRBJ2-7; clone size: -; D gene: -; V gene: TRBV4-1; CDR3 protein: CASSPFENGPREQYF; CDR3 DNA: TGCGCCAGCTCCCCTTTTGAAAACGGACCCCGCGAGCAGTACTTC
J gene: TRBJ1-2; clone size: -; D gene: -; V gene: TRBV12-3/TRBV12-4; CDR3 protein: CASSFGELRGYTF; CDR3 DNA: TGTGCCAGCAGTTTCGGGGAGCTGAGAGGCTACACCTTC
J gene: TRBJ2-4; clone size: once; D gene: -; V gene: TRBV3-1/TRBV3-2; CDR3 protein: CASSQDSGRLAKNIQYF; CDR3 DNA: TGTGCCAGCAGCCAAGATTCGGGCAGGCTAGCCAAAAACATTCAGTACTTC
J gene: TRBJ1-2; clone size: -; D gene: -; V gene: TRBV30; CDR3 protein: CAWNLSPNYGYTF; CDR3 DNA: TGTGCCTGGAATCTATCGCCCAACTATGGCTACACCTTC
J gene: TRBJ2-7; clone size: -; D gene: -; V gene: TRBV6-5; CDR3 protein: CASSYSQGRATYEQYF; CDR3 DNA: TGTGCCAGCAGTTACTCGCAGGGGCGGGCTACCTACGAGCAGTACTTC
J gene: TRBJ1-6; clone size: -; D gene: -; V gene: TRBV30; CDR3 protein: CAWRFDFYNSPLHF; CDR3 DNA: TGTGCCTGGAGGTTTGATTTCTATAATTCACCCCTCCACTTT
J gene: TRBJ2-7; clone size: -; D gene: TRBD1; V gene: TRBV25-1; CDR3 protein: CASSPTDRGSYEQYF; CDR3 DNA: TGTGCCAGCAGTCCCACCGACAGGGGTTCATACGAGCAGTACTTC
J gene: TRBJ1-2; clone size: -; D gene: TRBD1; V gene: TRBV27; CDR3 protein: CASSLTGTYGYTF; CDR3 DNA: TGTGCCAGCAGTTTGACAGGGACCTATGGCTACACCTTC
J gene: TRBJ2-7; clone size: -; D gene: -; V gene: TRBV27; CDR3 protein: CASLSMAGSREQYF; CDR3 DNA: TGTGCCAGCCTTTCCATGGCAGGGTCGCGGGAGCAGTACTTC